These 17 T cell receptor beta chains were sequenced from one sample in a study of T cell repertoires in aging, cancer and after chemotherapy. A mixed TRB-A/B primer pool amplified rearranged TRB by multiplex touch-down PCR. TCRdb passed the multiplex PCR reads through MiXCR, listing each CDR3 protein once. The table shows over a thousand distinct CDR3 sequences, with around 46% occurring only once. The template was genomic DNA from peripheral blood, not RNA. The sequencing input was blood. Source of these receptors: a human donor with a blood cancer.

This clonotype has more than one count but fewer than ten. The V and J genes are TRBV20-1 and TRBJ1-1; weak D call: TRBD1 (5 bases). CDR1 DFQATT and CDR2 SNEGSKA come from the germline V gene (reference sequence). Trimming pared 0 bases from V and 0 bases from J, leaving 14 bases between. The CDR3 runs 16 residues. CDR3 bases: TGCAGTGCTAGAGATAGGCTAGGGGCGTTGAACACTGAAGCTTTCTTT. Protein product: CSARDRLGALNTEAFF.

By share of the sample, this clonotype is medium-sized (0.01 to 0.1%). The chain uses TRBV6-4 and TRBJ2-7; the D is unclear. Germline CDR1 reads MRHNA; CDR2 reads SNTAGT. V lost 4 bases, J lost 2 bases, and 6 bases lay in between. The CDR3 totals 12 residues. Here the CDR3 DNA reads TGTGCCAGCAGTGGCCTCCCCTACGAGCAGTACTTC. Translating it yields CASSGLPYEQYF.

The J gene is TRBJ1-5, the V gene TRBV11-1; 8 nucleotides align to TRBD1. Germline V lookup: CDR1 SGHAT, CDR2 FQDESV (reference sequence). V dropped 6 bases and J dropped 7; count of bases not matched to a gene: 14. CDR3 length: 16 amino acids. The CDR3 sequence is CASSSPGTGGAQPQHF. The DNA for the CDR3 is TGTGCCAGCAGTTCCCCCGGGACAGGAGGGGCGCAGCCCCAGCATTTT.

By sample fraction, this clonotype is large. The chain is built from TRBV10-3 and TRBJ1-4; tentatively, D is TRBD1 (5 bases). This CDR3 comprises 14 residues. CDR1 and CDR2 (germline): ENHRY, SYGVKD. Trimming took off 6 bases at V and 10 bases at J, with 18 bases between the two ends. The CDR3 is CAIRRDSGSGKLFF. The CDR3 DNA reads TGTGCCATCAGACGGGACTCAGGGAGTGGAAAACTGTTTTTT.

Concerning this clonotype itself: Germline is not matched at one junction end, which may reflect a read error. J is TRBJ2-2 and V is TRBV4-3, with 13 bases lining up with TRBD2. The CDR3 length is 16 residues. From germline, CDR1 is LGHNA and CDR2 YSLEER. The CDR3 DNA reads as TGTGCCAGCAGCGGGACTAGCGGGATAGGCACCGGGGAGCTGTTTTTT. This translates into CASSGTSGIGTGELFF.

This chain joins TRBV6-6 and TRBJ1-6; D is ambiguous. The CDR3 consists of 15 residues. With 8 bases removed from V and 10 bases from J, the gap between germline ends came to 21 bases. Germline assignment: CDR1 MNHNY and CDR2 SVGAGI (reference sequence). CDR3 protein: CASGAQPSPESPLHF. The CDR3, as DNA: TGTGCCAGCGGAGCACAGCCGAGTCCGGAGTCACCCCTCCACTTT.

This clonotype counts as medium-sized (0.01 to 0.1%). This chain connects TRBV28 to TRBJ2-3; 9 bases are a match to TRBD2. Per the germline V gene, CDR1 is MDHEN and CDR2 is SYDVKM. The V and J ends lost 6 bases and 1 base, in that order; junction bases with no gene match: 2. This CDR3 is built from 14 residues. CDR3 sequence (DNA): TGTGCCAGCAGCGCGGGAGGGCGCACAGATACGCAGTATTTT. Translating it yields CASSAGGRTDTQYF.

In its sample, this clonotype ranks as medium-sized. The chain is built from TRBV20-1 and TRBJ2-3; 9 bases are a match to TRBD2. The germline CDR1 and CDR2 sequences are DFQATT and SNEGSKA (reference sequence). V shed 3 bases and J 4 bases; nucleotides not matched to a gene: 8. The CDR3 extends over 15 amino acids. The CDR3 sequence is CSASVSGSEADTQYF. As DNA, the CDR3 is TGCAGTGCTAGCGTTAGCGGGAGTGAGGCAGATACGCAGTATTTT.

This clonotype is labeled as medium-sized. The V gene is TRBV12-3 or TRBV12-4, the J gene TRBJ2-1, with no clear D. CDR3 size: 14 residues. The V end lost 5 bases, the J end lost 8 bases, and 16 bases lay between the germline ends. CDR3 region: CASSLLTQSDEQFF. The CDR3 DNA is TGTGCCAGCAGTCTCCTGACCCAATCCGATGAGCAGTTCTTC.

This clonotype is medium-sized. V gene TRBV5-5 combines with J gene TRBJ1-1, with D unclear. CDR3 length equals 14 residues. Germline loops: CDR1 SGHKS, CDR2 YYEKEE (reference sequence). Deletions cut 6 bases from V and 4 bases from J, with 16 bases between. CDR3 region: CASTPGGITTEAFF. CDR3 DNA sequence: TGTGCCAGCACTCCTGGTGGGATAACCACTGAAGCTTTCTTT.

By share, this clonotype counts as large. The gene calls are TRBV12-3 or TRBV12-4 and TRBJ2-3; D possibly matches TRBD1 or TRBD2 (5 bases each). CDR3 length: 13 amino acids. V lost 3 bases, J lost 6 bases, and 10 bases lay in between. The DNA for the CDR3 is TGTGCCAGCAGTTTGGGGACGTGGGATACGCAGTATTTT. It codes for CASSLGTWDTQYF.

This clonotype is labeled as medium-sized. The chain is built from TRBV5-1 and TRBJ2-7; no reliable D call. From germline, CDR1 is SGHRS and CDR2 YFSETQ. This CDR3 comprises 13 residues. Trimming left V 7 bases short and J 6 bases short, with 17 bases between. The CDR3 reads CASGLALAVEQYF. CDR3 DNA sequence: TGCGCCAGCGGTTTAGCCCTCGCCGTCGAGCAGTACTTC.

A note on this clonotype: Germline and junction disagree at one end, which may indicate a read error. The chain employs TRBV5-1 and TRBJ2-7, with 8 bases matching TRBD2. From germline, CDR1 is SGHRS and CDR2 YFSETQ. The CDR3 is made up of 14 amino acids. CDR3 amino acids: CASSLTGGTYEQYF. The CDR3 DNA follows: TGTGCCAGCAGCTTGACGGGAGGGACCTACGAGCAGTACTTC.

By sample fraction, this clonotype is medium-sized. CDR3 region: CASSPGTEPYEQYF. DNA of the CDR3: TGTGCCAGCAGTCCCGGGACAGAACCTTACGAGCAGTACTTC. The chain combines TRBV6-6 with TRBJ2-7, with 7 bases identical to TRBD1. Germline V lookup: CDR1 MNHNY, CDR2 SVGAGI (reference sequence). This CDR3 is 14 amino acids long. The ends lost 5 bases at V and 4 bases at J; junction bases unmatched: 8.

The V gene is TRBV6-2 or TRBV6-3, the J gene TRBJ1-2; 10 bases are shared with TRBD1. CDR1 MNHEY and CDR2 SVGEGT come from the germline V gene. V trimming: 2 bases; J trimming: 10 bases; junction bases outside the gene matches: 1. The CDR3 has 12 amino acids. CDR3 DNA: TGTGCCAGCAGTTACGGACAGGGGGACTACACCTTC. Its protein product is CASSYGQGDYTF.

By sample share, this clonotype is medium-sized. The chain couples TRBV27 to TRBJ2-1, with 10 nucleotides matching TRBD2. This CDR3 region has 15 residues. The ends lost 2 bases at V and 6 bases at J; junction bases unmatched: 4. CDR1 MNHEY and CDR2 SMNVEV come from the germline V gene (reference sequence). This chain's CDR3 is CASSLRTSGPNEQFF. Here the CDR3 DNA reads TGTGCCAGCAGTTTAAGGACTAGCGGACCCAATGAGCAGTTCTTC.

The chain joins TRBV12-3 or TRBV12-4 to TRBJ2-1, with D uncertain. Deletions cut 2 bases from V and 16 bases from J, with 15 bases between. This CDR3 is 12 amino acids long. CDR3 in DNA: TGTGCCAGCAGTTTATTGATGGGTTCCGGCTTCTTC. Its protein product is CASSLLMGSGFF.